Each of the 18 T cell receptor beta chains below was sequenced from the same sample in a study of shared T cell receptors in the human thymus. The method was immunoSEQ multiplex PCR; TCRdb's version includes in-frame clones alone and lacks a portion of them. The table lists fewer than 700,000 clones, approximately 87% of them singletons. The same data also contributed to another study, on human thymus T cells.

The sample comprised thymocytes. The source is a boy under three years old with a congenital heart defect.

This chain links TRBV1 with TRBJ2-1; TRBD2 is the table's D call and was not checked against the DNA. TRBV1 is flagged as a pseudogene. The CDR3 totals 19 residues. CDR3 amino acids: CTSSQNLREESPSYNEQFF. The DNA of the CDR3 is TGCACCAGCAGCCAAAATCTGCGGGAGGAGAGCCCCTCCTACAATGAGCAGTTCTTC.

As DNA, the CDR3 is TGTGCCAGCTCGCCTACCGGGGACAGGGCCACCGGGGAGCTGTTTTTT. Protein product: CASSPTGDRATGELFF. J is TRBJ2-2 and V is TRBV18; 9 bases align to TRBD1. The germline CDR1 and CDR2 sequences are KGHSH and LQKENI. V lost 6 bases, J lost 4 bases, and 9 bases stayed unmatched. This CDR3 has 16 amino acids.

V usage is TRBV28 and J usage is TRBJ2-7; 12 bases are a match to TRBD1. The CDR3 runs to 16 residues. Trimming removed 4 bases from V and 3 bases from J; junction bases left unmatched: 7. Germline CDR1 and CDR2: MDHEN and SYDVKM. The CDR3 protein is CASSSGTGGANYEQYF. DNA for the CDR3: TGTGCCAGCAGTTCGGGGACAGGGGGCGCAAACTACGAGCAGTACTTC.

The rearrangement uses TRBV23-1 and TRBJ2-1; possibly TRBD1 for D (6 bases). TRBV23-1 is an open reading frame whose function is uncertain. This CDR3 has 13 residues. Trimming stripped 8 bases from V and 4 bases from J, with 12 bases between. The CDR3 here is CASSRRGYNEQFF. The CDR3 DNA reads TGCGCCAGCTCACGCAGGGGATACAATGAGCAGTTCTTC.

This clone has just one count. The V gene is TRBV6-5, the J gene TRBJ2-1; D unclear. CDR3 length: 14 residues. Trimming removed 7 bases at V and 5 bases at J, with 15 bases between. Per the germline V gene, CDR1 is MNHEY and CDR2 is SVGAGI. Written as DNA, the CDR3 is TGTGCCAGCACCTCCCGGAGTTCGGACAATGAGCAGTTCTTC. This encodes CASTSRSSDNEQFF.

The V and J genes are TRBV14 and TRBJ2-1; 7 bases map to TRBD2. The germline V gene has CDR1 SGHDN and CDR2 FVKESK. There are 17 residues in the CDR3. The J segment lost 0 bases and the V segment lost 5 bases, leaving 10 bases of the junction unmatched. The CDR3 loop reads CASSNEEGGSSYNEQFF. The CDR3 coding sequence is TGTGCCAGCAGCAACGAAGAGGGCGGGAGCTCCTACAATGAGCAGTTCTTC.

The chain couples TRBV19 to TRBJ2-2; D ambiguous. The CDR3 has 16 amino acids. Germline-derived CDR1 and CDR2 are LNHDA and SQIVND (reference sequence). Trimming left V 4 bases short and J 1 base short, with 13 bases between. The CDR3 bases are TGTGCCAGTAGTACCCCTAGAAGGCTGAACACCGGGGAGCTGTTTTTT. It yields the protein CASSTPRRLNTGELFF.

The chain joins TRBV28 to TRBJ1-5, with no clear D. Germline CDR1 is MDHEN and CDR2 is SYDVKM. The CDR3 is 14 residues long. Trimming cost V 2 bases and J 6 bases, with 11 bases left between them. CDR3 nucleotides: TGTGCCAGCAGTTTACGAGAGGGAGTTCAGCCCCAGCATTTT. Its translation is CASSLREGVQPQHF.

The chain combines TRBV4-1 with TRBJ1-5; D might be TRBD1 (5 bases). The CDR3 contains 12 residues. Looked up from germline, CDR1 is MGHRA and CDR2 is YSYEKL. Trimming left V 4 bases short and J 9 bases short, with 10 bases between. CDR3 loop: CASSPGGVPQHF. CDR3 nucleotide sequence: TGCGCCAGCAGCCCCGGGGGGGTGCCCCAGCATTTT.

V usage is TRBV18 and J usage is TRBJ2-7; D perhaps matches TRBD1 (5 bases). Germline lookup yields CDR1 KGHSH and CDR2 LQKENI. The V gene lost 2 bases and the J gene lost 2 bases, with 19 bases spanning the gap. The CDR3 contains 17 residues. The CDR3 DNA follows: TGTGCCAGCTCACCAATTTTTACGGGCAGGGCCGCCTACGAGCAGTACTTC. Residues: CASSPIFTGRAAYEQYF. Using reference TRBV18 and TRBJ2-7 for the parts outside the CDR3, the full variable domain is NAGVMQNPRHLVRRRGQEARLRCSPMKGHSHVYWYRQLPEEGLKFMVYLQKENIIDESGMPKERFSAEFPKEGPSILRIQQVVRGDSAAYFCASSPIFTGRAAYEQYFGPGTRLTVT.

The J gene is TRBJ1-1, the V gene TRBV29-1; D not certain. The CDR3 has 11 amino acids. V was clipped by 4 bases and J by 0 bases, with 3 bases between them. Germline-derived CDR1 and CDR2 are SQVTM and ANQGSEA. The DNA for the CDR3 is TGCAGCGTTGGCGTGAACACTGAAGCTTTCTTT. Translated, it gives CSVGVNTEAFF.

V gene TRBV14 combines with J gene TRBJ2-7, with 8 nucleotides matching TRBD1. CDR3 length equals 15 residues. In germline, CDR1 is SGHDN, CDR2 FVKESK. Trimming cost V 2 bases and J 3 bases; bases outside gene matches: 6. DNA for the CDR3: TGTGCCAGCAGCCAATATTCGGACAGGGACTACGAGCAGTACTTC. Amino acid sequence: CASSQYSDRDYEQYF.

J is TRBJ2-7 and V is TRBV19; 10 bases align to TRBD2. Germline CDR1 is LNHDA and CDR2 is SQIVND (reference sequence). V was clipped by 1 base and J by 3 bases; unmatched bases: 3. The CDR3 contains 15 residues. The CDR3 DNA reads TGTGCCAGTAGTATAGTAGCGGGGGGCCACTACGAGCAGTACTTC. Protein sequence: CASSIVAGGHYEQYF.

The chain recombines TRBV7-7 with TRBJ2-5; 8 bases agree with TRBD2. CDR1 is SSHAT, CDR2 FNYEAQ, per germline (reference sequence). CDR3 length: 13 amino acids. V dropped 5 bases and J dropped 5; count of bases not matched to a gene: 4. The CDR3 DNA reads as TGTGCCAGCAGCAGCCGGGGGGGGGAGACCCAGTACTTC. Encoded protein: CASSSRGGETQYF.

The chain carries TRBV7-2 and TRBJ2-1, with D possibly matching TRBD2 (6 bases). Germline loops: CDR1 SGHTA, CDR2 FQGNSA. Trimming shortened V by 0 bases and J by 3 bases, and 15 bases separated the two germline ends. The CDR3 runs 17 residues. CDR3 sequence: CASSLAVGTSVYNEQFF. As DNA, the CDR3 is TGTGCCAGCAGCTTAGCGGTCGGGACTTCTGTCTACAATGAGCAGTTCTTC.

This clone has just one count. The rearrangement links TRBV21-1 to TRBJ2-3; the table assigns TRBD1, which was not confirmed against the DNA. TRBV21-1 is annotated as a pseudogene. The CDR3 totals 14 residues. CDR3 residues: CAAQDSPNTDTQYF. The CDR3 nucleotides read TGTGCCGCCCAGGACAGTCCTAACACAGATACGCAGTATTTT.

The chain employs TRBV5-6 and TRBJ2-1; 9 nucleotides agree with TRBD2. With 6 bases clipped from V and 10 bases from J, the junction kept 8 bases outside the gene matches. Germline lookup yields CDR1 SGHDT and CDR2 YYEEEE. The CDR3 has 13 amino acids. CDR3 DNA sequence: TGTGCCAGCACACCGGGACTAGCATGGGAGCAGTTCTTC. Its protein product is CASTPGLAWEQFF.

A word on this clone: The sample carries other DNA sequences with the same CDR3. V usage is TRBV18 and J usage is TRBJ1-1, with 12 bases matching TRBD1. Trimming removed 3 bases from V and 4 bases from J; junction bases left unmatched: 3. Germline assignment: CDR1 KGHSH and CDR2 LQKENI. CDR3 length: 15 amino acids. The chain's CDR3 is CASSPGQGAATEAFF. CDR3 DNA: TGTGCCAGCTCACCGGGACAGGGGGCGGCCACTGAAGCTTTCTTT. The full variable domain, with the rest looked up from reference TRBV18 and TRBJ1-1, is NAGVMQNPRHLVRRRGQEARLRCSPMKGHSHVYWYRQLPEEGLKFMVYLQKENIIDESGMPKERFSAEFPKEGPSILRIQQVVRGDSAAYFCASSPGQGAATEAFFGQGTRLTVV.